Following are 21 T cell receptor beta chains from one sample sequenced in a study of Graves' ophthalmopathy and Graves' hyperthyroidism. RNA transcripts were the source from which TCR beta CDR3 regions were amplified. The first round was an RT-PCR with HTBI primers, and the second round was a multiplex PCR. Each CDR3 protein is one row after TCRdb ran MiXCR on the multiplex PCR reads. This repertoire shows nearly 400,000 distinct CDR3 sequences, approximately 20% found once; its top ten account for roughly 1.4%. The sequenced material came from peripheral blood. Receptors originate from a woman aged 18-35 years with Graves' ophthalmopathy.

This clonotype was picked up many times. CDR3 DNA sequence: TGTGCCAGCAGGGTGGCAGGGACGGGCGGGGAGCTGTTTTTT. This codes for CASRVAGTGGELFF. This chain joins TRBV7-2 and TRBJ2-2; D might be TRBD1 or TRBD2, each matching 5 bases. Trimming removed 6 bases at V and 7 bases at J, with 15 bases between. The CDR3 is 14 amino acids. The germline CDR1 and CDR2 sequences are SGHTA and FQGNSA.

The V and J genes are TRBV28 and TRBJ2-7; 7 nucleotides match TRBD2. Germline V CDR1 and CDR2: MDHEN, SYDVKM. J was trimmed by 2 bases and V by 0 bases; bases with no gene match: 7. The CDR3 is made up of 16 amino acids. This chain's CDR3 is CASSLWRSSGPYEQYF. The CDR3 DNA reads as TGTGCCAGCAGTTTATGGCGGTCTAGCGGACCCTACGAGCAGTACTTC. The full variable domain, completed using reference TRBV28 and TRBJ2-7, is DVKVTQSSRYLVKRTGEKVFLECVQDMDHENMFWYRQDPGLGLRLIYFSYDVKMKEKGDIPEGYSVSREKKERFSLILESASTNQTSMYLCASSLWRSSGPYEQYFGPGTRLTVT.

This clonotype was detected ten times or more. The J gene is TRBJ1-6, the V gene TRBV12-3 or TRBV12-4, with a tentative D call TRBD1 (6 bases). There are 14 residues in the CDR3. The V end was cut by 3 bases, the J end by 10 bases, with 13 bases between. The CDR3 nucleotides read TGTGCCAGCAGTTTTGACGGGGGCGGCTCACCCCTCCACTTT. It specifies CASSFDGGGSPLHF.

This clonotype was seen repeatedly, ten times or more. The rearrangement uses TRBV20-1 and TRBJ2-5, with D tentatively TRBD1 (5 bases). CDR3 length: 12 residues. Germline values: CDR1 DFQATT, CDR2 SNEGSKA (reference sequence). V lost 6 bases to trimming and J lost 4 bases, with 12 bases between them. This CDR3 reads CSATDKSETQYF. DNA for the CDR3: TGCAGTGCAACGGACAAGTCAGAGACCCAGTACTTC.

This clonotype was seen many times. The CDR3 loop reads CASSQLTGTPVHEQYF. The CDR3 DNA reads TGCGCCAGCAGCCAGCTCACCGGGACCCCTGTCCACGAGCAGTACTTC. The V call is TRBV4-1, the J call TRBJ2-7; D is possibly TRBD1 or TRBD2 (5 bases each). Trimming removed 3 bases from V and 5 bases from J, with 20 bases in between. In germline, CDR1 is MGHRA, CDR2 YSYEKL. This CDR3 has 16 residues.

The J gene is TRBJ1-5, the V gene TRBV6-2 or TRBV6-3; the match to TRBD1 covers 10 bases. V dropped 0 bases and J dropped 5; count of bases not matched to a gene: 7. CDR1 and CDR2 from the germline V gene are MNHEY and SVGEGT. The CDR3 sequence is 17 residues long. CDR3 in DNA: TGTGCCAGCAGTTACTCCGTCCGGGACAGGGGTTATCAGCCCCAGCATTTT. Protein sequence: CASSYSVRDRGYQPQHF.

This clonotype has a count of ten or more. The chain recombines TRBV19 with TRBJ2-5, with 7 bases identical to TRBD1. The CDR3 is 13 amino acids. The V gene's germline CDR1 is LNHDA and CDR2 SQIVND (reference sequence). The V gene end was trimmed by 6 bases and the J gene end by 5 bases; junction bases not matched to a gene: 6. Here the CDR3 reads CASSLQGSETQYF. CDR3 nucleotides: TGTGCCAGTAGCTTACAGGGGTCGGAGACCCAGTACTTC.

The rearrangement links TRBV20-1 to TRBJ2-7, with TRBD1 matching over 8 bases. The V and J ends lost 0 bases and 3 bases, in that order; junction bases with no gene match: 4. The V gene's germline CDR1 is DFQATT and CDR2 SNEGSKA (reference sequence). CDR3 size: 14 residues. The CDR3 nucleotides are TGCAGTGCTAGAGATGGGACAGGTGGCTACGAGCAGTACTTC. Its protein product is CSARDGTGGYEQYF.

The chain links TRBV11-2 to TRBJ1-1, with 8 bases lining up with TRBD1. There are 17 residues in the CDR3. V was clipped by 8 bases and J by 4 bases; unmatched bases: 18. CDR1 is SGHAT, CDR2 FQNNGV, per germline. The CDR3 region is CASPPQGAGVSPTEAFF. CDR3 nucleotides: TGTGCCAGCCCCCCTCAGGGGGCGGGAGTCTCCCCCACTGAAGCTTTCTTT.

This clonotype has only a few counts. The chain combines TRBV2 with TRBJ2-5; D uncertain. CDR1 is SNHLY, CDR2 FYNNEI, per germline. This CDR3 has 13 residues. The V end was cut by 6 bases, the J end by 2 bases, with 10 bases between. CDR3 region: CASRRFSQETQYF. The CDR3 coding sequence is TGTGCCAGCAGGAGGTTTTCACAAGAGACCCAGTACTTC.

In its sample, this clonotype was seen many times. The chain uses TRBV7-2 and TRBJ2-7; D not certain. Germline values: CDR1 SGHTA, CDR2 FQGNSA. The CDR3 is 14 residues long. V lost 5 bases, J lost 1 base, and 12 bases lay in between. The CDR3 bases are TGTGCCAGCAGCAGGGCACAGTTTTCCTACGAGCAGTACTTC. Its protein product is CASSRAQFSYEQYF.

This clonotype was found many times. CDR3 loop: CASSYWGRNTEAFF. CDR3 coding DNA: TGTGCCAGCAGTTATTGGGGACGGAACACTGAAGCTTTCTTT. The chain recombines TRBV6-2 or TRBV6-3 with TRBJ1-1; D possibly corresponds to TRBD1 (5 bases). This CDR3 comprises 14 residues. In germline, CDR1 is MNHEY, CDR2 SVGEGT. Trimming pared 3 bases from V and 1 base from J, leaving 9 bases between.

This clonotype was detected ten times or more. This chain joins TRBV28 and TRBJ1-5; possibly TRBD1 for D (6 bases). This CDR3 spans 15 amino acids. CDR1 is MDHEN, CDR2 SYDVKM, per germline. V shed 6 bases and J shed 3 bases, with 15 bases lying between them. CDR3 nucleotides: TGTGCCAGCAGCGGGCATACAGGGCTCAATCAGCCCCAGCATTTT. Translating it yields CASSGHTGLNQPQHF.

This clonotype was recorded many times. The chain uses TRBV6-2 or TRBV6-3 and TRBJ1-5; D perhaps matches TRBD1 (5 bases). Germline CDR1 and CDR2: MNHEY and SVGEGT. V lost 4 bases to trimming and J lost 9 bases, with 16 bases between them. This CDR3 comprises 14 residues. The CDR3 sequence: CASSFPGTERPQHF. CDR3 nucleotide sequence: TGTGCCAGCAGTTTCCCCGGGACGGAGAGGCCCCAGCATTTT.

This clonotype was seen a few times. The gene calls are TRBV7-3 and TRBJ1-5; no definite D call. Trimming took off 2 bases at V and 0 bases at J, with 5 bases between the two ends. The V gene's germline CDR1 is SGHTA and CDR2 FQGTGA. This CDR3 is 14 amino acids long. CDR3 residues: CASSLRLSNQPQHF. The CDR3 nucleotides are TGTGCCAGCAGCTTACGCCTTAGCAATCAGCCCCAGCATTTT.

There are a few counts of this clonotype. V is TRBV12-3 or TRBV12-4 and J is TRBJ1-1; D remains ambiguous. The V end was cut by 4 bases, the J end by 2 bases, with 11 bases between. The CDR3 runs 14 residues. CDR3: CASSSAPDNTEAFF. Written as DNA, the CDR3 is TGTGCCAGCAGTTCCGCCCCGGATAACACTGAAGCTTTCTTT.

This clonotype was counted many times. The rearrangement joins TRBV2 to TRBJ1-6, with 8 bases aligning to TRBD1. Germline-derived CDR1 and CDR2 are SNHLY and FYNNEI. This CDR3 spans 19 amino acids. V lost 2 bases to trimming and J lost 10 bases; unmatched junction nucleotides: 19. CDR3 loop: CASSELDGGLGQVPSPLHF. The DNA for the CDR3 is TGTGCCAGCAGTGAACTTGACGGAGGCTTGGGACAGGTGCCCTCACCCCTCCACTTT.

This clonotype was recorded many times. The DNA of the CDR3 is TGCAGTGCTAGTGAATGGACGGAGAAAGAAGCTTTCTTT. It translates to CSASEWTEKEAFF. The rearrangement links TRBV20-1 to TRBJ1-1, with D unresolved. CDR3 length: 13 residues. The germline V gene has CDR1 DFQATT and CDR2 SNEGSKA (reference sequence). Trimming removed 3 bases from V and 8 bases from J, with 16 bases in between.

This clonotype was counted many times. This sequence joins TRBV27 and TRBJ2-7; D call uncertain. The V gene's germline CDR1 is MNHEY and CDR2 SMNVEV (reference sequence). The CDR3 is 13 residues long. Trimming removed 6 bases from V and 5 bases from J, with 14 bases in between. CDR3 in amino acids: CASSSGRSDEQYF. The CDR3 DNA reads TGTGCCAGCAGCTCTGGACGGTCAGACGAGCAGTACTTC.

This clonotype was recorded a few times. CDR3 region: CAWSPRGLNTGELFF. In nucleotides, the CDR3 is TGTGCCTGGAGTCCCCGGGGCCTGAACACCGGGGAGCTGTTTTTT. The genes are TRBV30 and TRBJ2-2; D possibly matches TRBD1 or TRBD2 (5 bases each). V lost 2 bases to trimming and J lost 1 base, with 11 bases between them. Germline assignment: CDR1 GTSNPN and CDR2 SVGIG (reference sequence). The CDR3 is 15 residues long. The variable domain in full, completed from reference TRBV30 and TRBJ2-2, reads SQTIHQWPATLVQPVGSPLSLECTVEGTSNPNLYWYRQAAGRGLQLLFYSVGIGQISSEVPQNLSASRPQDRQFILSSKKLLLSDSGFYLCAWSPRGLNTGELFFGEGSRLTVL.

This clonotype showed up many times. The chain joins TRBV28 to TRBJ2-5; 8 bases map to TRBD2. This CDR3 region has 12 residues. Germline CDR1 MDHEN, CDR2 SYDVKM. The J segment lost 4 bases and the V segment lost 8 bases, leaving 3 bases of the junction unmatched. The CDR3 region has the DNA TGTGCCAGCGGCGGGGGGCTAGAGACCCAGTACTTC. It translates to CASGGGLETQYF. Complete variable domain (other parts from reference TRBV28 and TRBJ2-5): DVKVTQSSRYLVKRTGEKVFLECVQDMDHENMFWYRQDPGLGLRLIYFSYDVKMKEKGDIPEGYSVSREKKERFSLILESASTNQTSMYLCASGGGLETQYFGPGTRLLVL.